A selection of T cell receptor beta chains follows, all from one sample in a study of CD8+CD57+ T cells in acquired aplastic anemia. TCRdb re-called the reads through MiXCR, storing one row per CDR3 protein. The table lists around 200,000 distinct CDR3 sequences, around 50% of them singletons. Sequenced input: sorted CD4+, CD8+, or CD8+CD57+ T cells (not recorded which) from PBMCs. These receptors were taken from a human donor with aplastic anemia. CDR3s include the opening cysteine and the closing phenylalanine or tryptophan. Each record gives: V gene, clone size, J gene, D gene, CDR3 DNA, CDR3 protein. D genes are given only for firm matches. Not every row has a clone size; where given, it reads once, few, many or a size class.

v_gene: TRBV5-1
abundance: many
j_gene: TRBJ1-2
d_gene: NA
CDR3nt: TGCGCCAGCAGCTTGGACACGGCTAACTATGGCTACACCTTC
CDR3aa: CASSLDTANYGYTF

v_gene: TRBV29-1
abundance: few
j_gene: TRBJ2-5
d_gene: NA
CDR3nt: TGCAGCGTTTGGGTAACAGAGACCCAGTACTTC
CDR3aa: CSVWVTETQYF

v_gene: TRBV5-4
abundance: NA
j_gene: TRBJ1-2
d_gene: NA
CDR3nt: TGTGCCAGCAGCTCTAGACTGAACTATGGCTACACCTTC
CDR3aa: CASSSRLNYGYTF

v_gene: TRBV7-9
abundance: many
j_gene: TRBJ2-7
d_gene: TRBD1
CDR3nt: TGTGCCAGCAGCCGGTCCGGGACAGTTGGCTACGAGCAGTACTTC
CDR3aa: CASSRSGTVGYEQYF

v_gene: TRBV5-1
abundance: many
j_gene: TRBJ1-1
d_gene: NA
CDR3nt: TGCGCCAGCAGCTCTCTGCCTAACACTGAAGCTTTCTTT
CDR3aa: CASSSLPNTEAFF

v_gene: TRBV2
abundance: NA
j_gene: TRBJ2-5
d_gene: TRBD1
CDR3nt: TGTGCCAGCAGTCCGCAGGGGGTAGAGACCCAGTACTTC
CDR3aa: CASSPQGVETQYF

v_gene: TRBV9
abundance: many
j_gene: TRBJ1-4
d_gene: TRBD1
CDR3nt: TGTGCCAGCAGCGAGCGGACAGGGACTAATGAAAAACTGTTTTTT
CDR3aa: CASSERTGTNEKLFF

v_gene: TRBV6-6
abundance: many
j_gene: TRBJ1-4
d_gene: TRBD1
CDR3nt: TGTGCCAGCAGTTCCCCGACAGGGAGAGTTGAAAAACTGTTTTTT
CDR3aa: CASSSPTGRVEKLFF

v_gene: TRBV7-8
abundance: NA
j_gene: TRBJ2-1
d_gene: NA
CDR3nt: TGTGCCAGCAGCTTAGCGCTAGACCACGAGCAGTTCTTC
CDR3aa: CASSLALDHEQFF

v_gene: TRBV20-1
abundance: NA
j_gene: TRBJ2-1
d_gene: NA
CDR3nt: TGCAGTGCTAGCAATAGAGATGAGCAGTTCTTC
CDR3aa: CSASNRDEQFF

v_gene: TRBV19
abundance: NA
j_gene: TRBJ1-1
d_gene: TRBD1
CDR3nt: TGTGCCAGTAGTATCGACAGGGGAGCGAACACTGAAGCTTTCTTT
CDR3aa: CASSIDRGANTEAFF

v_gene: TRBV11-2
abundance: NA
j_gene: TRBJ1-1
d_gene: NA
CDR3nt: TGTGCCAGCAGCTTAGCGGGGAGAGACACTGAAGCTTTCTTT
CDR3aa: CASSLAGRDTEAFF

v_gene: TRBV20-1
abundance: NA
j_gene: TRBJ1-1
d_gene: NA
CDR3nt: TGCAGTGCTAGAATGGCAGGCTCGGACACTGAAGCTTTCTTT
CDR3aa: CSARMAGSDTEAFF

v_gene: TRBV20-1
abundance: NA
j_gene: TRBJ1-4
d_gene: TRBD1
CDR3nt: TGCAGTGCTAGAGGGGACAGGGCCGCCGCAACTAATGAAAAACTGTTTTTT
CDR3aa: CSARGDRAAATNEKLFF

v_gene: TRBV7-9
abundance: NA
j_gene: TRBJ2-2
d_gene: NA
CDR3nt: TGTGCCAGCAGCTTCCGGGGCAGGGGAAATACCGGGGAGCTGTTTTTT
CDR3aa: CASSFRGRGNTGELFF

v_gene: TRBV25-1
abundance: NA
j_gene: TRBJ2-7
d_gene: TRBD1
CDR3nt: TGTGCCAGCAGTGAGGACAGGGGGGTCGTAAACGAGCAGTACTTC
CDR3aa: CASSEDRGVVNEQYF

v_gene: TRBV2
abundance: many
j_gene: TRBJ2-2
d_gene: NA
CDR3nt: TGTGCCAGCAGTGCCGGTTTCTCAAAGAACACCGGGGAGCTGTTTTTT
CDR3aa: CASSAGFSKNTGELFF

v_gene: TRBV15
abundance: NA
j_gene: TRBJ2-7
d_gene: TRBD1
CDR3nt: TGTGCCACCTCGGCCGGGACAGGGTTCCGCGAGCAGTACTTC
CDR3aa: CATSAGTGFREQYF

v_gene: TRBV5-1
abundance: NA
j_gene: TRBJ2-1
d_gene: TRBD2
CDR3nt: TGCGCCAGCAGAAAGACTAGCGGGCCCTGGGGCAATGAGCAGTTCTTC
CDR3aa: CASRKTSGPWGNEQFF

v_gene: TRBV5-1
abundance: many
j_gene: TRBJ2-5
d_gene: NA
CDR3nt: TGCGCCAGCAGCCCTACCTCGGAGACCCAGTACTTC
CDR3aa: CASSPTSETQYF

v_gene: TRBV19
abundance: NA
j_gene: TRBJ1-1
d_gene: NA
CDR3nt: TGTGCCAGTAGTACCAGGGGACGGGGGACTGAAGCTTTCTTT
CDR3aa: CASSTRGRGTEAFF

v_gene: TRBV10-3
abundance: NA
j_gene: TRBJ1-2
d_gene: NA
CDR3nt: TGTGCCATCAGTGAGCCGGAGGGAATTAGCTATGGCTACACCTTC
CDR3aa: CAISEPEGISYGYTF

v_gene: TRBV10-3
abundance: few
j_gene: TRBJ1-5
d_gene: NA
CDR3nt: TGTGCCATCAGCGACCAAGGCAGCAATCAGCCCCAGCATTTT
CDR3aa: CAISDQGSNQPQHF

v_gene: TRBV19
abundance: once
j_gene: TRBJ1-1
d_gene: NA
CDR3nt: TGTGCCAGTAGTATTTCGGGCGGGGCGGGCTCTGAAGCTTTCTTT
CDR3aa: CASSISGGAGSEAFF

v_gene: TRBV5-5
abundance: many
j_gene: TRBJ2-5
d_gene: NA
CDR3nt: TGTGCCAGCAGCCAGGACTACGAAGAGACCCAGTACTTC
CDR3aa: CASSQDYEETQYF

v_gene: TRBV9
abundance: many
j_gene: TRBJ2-1
d_gene: NA
CDR3nt: TGTGCCAGCAGCGTAGCGGCCTCGGCCTACAATGAGCAGTTCTTC
CDR3aa: CASSVAASAYNEQFF

v_gene: TRBV10-3
abundance: NA
j_gene: TRBJ2-3
d_gene: TRBD2
CDR3nt: TGTGCCAGCAGTTTCCTCTTATCGGGGGGTGACACAGATACGCAGTATTTT
CDR3aa: CASSFLLSGGDTDTQYF

v_gene: TRBV6-1
abundance: once
j_gene: TRBJ1-2
d_gene: NA
CDR3nt: TGTGCCAGCCGTGAACCCAGGGATTATGGCTACACCTTC
CDR3aa: CASREPRDYGYTF

v_gene: TRBV2
abundance: few
j_gene: TRBJ1-2
d_gene: NA
CDR3nt: TGTGCCAGCGGGAGGGACGACTATGGCTACACCTTC
CDR3aa: CASGRDDYGYTF

v_gene: TRBV12-3/TRBV12-4
abundance: many
j_gene: TRBJ1-2
d_gene: TRBD1
CDR3nt: TGTGCCAGCAGTCGACAGGGGTTTCTATTCGGCTACACCTTC
CDR3aa: CASSRQGFLFGYTF

v_gene: TRBV7-9
abundance: NA
j_gene: TRBJ2-7
d_gene: NA
CDR3nt: TGTGCCAGCAGCGGGGGAACCGTTAGCTCCTACGAGCAGTACTTC
CDR3aa: CASSGGTVSSYEQYF

v_gene: TRBV24-1
abundance: NA
j_gene: TRBJ1-2
d_gene: TRBD1
CDR3nt: TGTGCCACCAGCGACAGGGGGCGCGACGGCTACACCTTC
CDR3aa: CATSDRGRDGYTF

v_gene: TRBV25-1
abundance: many
j_gene: TRBJ2-5
d_gene: TRBD2
CDR3nt: TGTGCCAGGCGGGGGGTCAGGGAGGAGACCCAGTACTTC
CDR3aa: CARRGVREETQYF

v_gene: TRBV3-1
abundance: NA
j_gene: TRBJ2-2
d_gene: TRBD2
CDR3nt: TGTGCCAGCAGCCCACCAGCGGGGGGTACCGGGGAGCTGTTTTTT
CDR3aa: CASSPPAGGTGELFF

v_gene: TRBV6-1
abundance: many
j_gene: TRBJ1-5
d_gene: NA
CDR3nt: TGTGCCAGCAGTGAAAGTAGTTCGGGGCAGCCCCAGCATTTT
CDR3aa: CASSESSSGQPQHF

v_gene: TRBV20-1
abundance: NA
j_gene: TRBJ1-2
d_gene: TRBD1
CDR3nt: TGCAGTGCTAGAAACCCGGGACAGGGGGAAGCTTATGGCTACACCTTC
CDR3aa: CSARNPGQGEAYGYTF

v_gene: TRBV7-2
abundance: few
j_gene: TRBJ2-5
d_gene: TRBD2
CDR3nt: TGTGCCAGCAGCCTACTAGCGGGGGGGCCGGAGACCCAGTACTTC
CDR3aa: CASSLLAGGPETQYF

v_gene: TRBV7-2
abundance: NA
j_gene: TRBJ2-3
d_gene: TRBD2
CDR3nt: TGTGCCAGCAGCTTCAGCGGGGCCCCCACAGATACGCAGTATTTT
CDR3aa: CASSFSGAPTDTQYF

v_gene: TRBV2
abundance: NA
j_gene: TRBJ1-5
d_gene: TRBD1
CDR3nt: TGTGCCAGCAGGGCAGGGGGCTTAGGCAATCAGCCCCAGCATTTT
CDR3aa: CASRAGGLGNQPQHF

v_gene: TRBV19
abundance: NA
j_gene: TRBJ2-5
d_gene: TRBD1
CDR3nt: TGTGCCAGTAGTCAACAGGGGGTGAAGACCCAGTACTTC
CDR3aa: CASSQQGVKTQYF

v_gene: TRBV6-5
abundance: few
j_gene: TRBJ1-1
d_gene: NA
CDR3nt: TGTGCCAGCAGTTACTCTCGGACAGCCAACACTGAAGCTTTCTTT
CDR3aa: CASSYSRTANTEAFF

v_gene: TRBV7-2
abundance: NA
j_gene: TRBJ1-1
d_gene: TRBD1
CDR3nt: TGTGCCAGCAGCTTAGGCAGGGGGCGGAATAATGAAGCTTTCTTT
CDR3aa: CASSLGRGRNNEAFF

v_gene: TRBV10-2
abundance: many
j_gene: TRBJ1-5
d_gene: NA
CDR3nt: TGCGCCAGCAGTGAGTCTAGGAGTGGGCAGGCGATTAATCAGCCCCAGCATTTT
CDR3aa: CASSESRSGQAINQPQHF

v_gene: TRBV15
abundance: NA
j_gene: TRBJ2-7
d_gene: NA
CDR3nt: TGTGCCACCAGCTCTGGGGCCTACGAGCAGTACTTC
CDR3aa: CATSSGAYEQYF